The rows below give T cell receptor beta chains drawn from one sample of a study of blood T cell repertoires in COVID-19. Assay used: immunoSEQ multiplex PCR; TCRdb lists only in-frame clones, some missing. In the table there are over 50,000 clones, about 87% of which are singletons. Sample: peripheral blood. The receptor source for this set is a man between 60 and 70 years old with acute or convalescent COVID-19. Both conserved end residues are part of each CDR3. D genes are given only for firm matches. Only some rows state a clone size, as once, few, many or a class for expanded clones.

- - TRBJ1-1 TRBV4-1 CASSQEDSYTEAFF TGCGCCAGCAGCCAAGAGGACTCCTACACTGAAGCTTTCTTT
- TRBD2 TRBJ2-5 TRBV9 CASSSQRGGLETQYF TGTGCCAGCAGCAGCCAGCGGGGGGGCCTGGAGACCCAGTACTTC
- - TRBJ1-2 TRBV5-1 CASSLAGFSGYTF TGCGCCAGCAGCTTGGCAGGGTTCAGTGGCTACACCTTC
- - TRBJ1-3 TRBV5-1 CASSLADSGNTIYF TGCGCCAGCAGCTTAGCGGACTCTGGAAACACCATATATTTT
- - TRBJ2-1 TRBV6-6 CASSYSTAYNEQFF TGTGCCAGCAGTTACTCGACAGCCTACAATGAGCAGTTCTTC
- TRBD2 TRBJ2-1 TRBV10-3 CAISESSGGTWNEQFF TGTGCCATCAGTGAGTCTAGCGGGGGGACGTGGAATGAGCAGTTCTTC
- - TRBJ1-5 TRBV19 CASSIGGFMSQHF TGTGCCAGTAGTATTGGGGGGTTTATGTCCCAGCATTTT
- - TRBJ1-2 TRBV10-3 CAISESPAVYTF TGTGCCATCAGTGAGTCCCCGGCGGTCTACACCTTC
- TRBD2 TRBJ2-1 TRBV30 CAWSLTGTSVYNEQFF TGTGCCTGGAGTCTTACCGGGACTAGCGTCTACAATGAGCAGTTCTTC
- - TRBJ2-1 TRBV19 CASTPADRITYNEQFF TGTGCCAGTACCCCGGCGGACAGAATAACCTACAATGAGCAGTTCTTC
- - TRBJ2-4 TRBV12-5 CASGLGLQNQNIQYF TGTGCTAGTGGTTTGGGGTTGCAGAATCAAAACATTCAGTACTTC
- - TRBJ1-4 TRBV9 CASSPSSTTNEKLFF TGTGCCAGCAGCCCCTCATCTACAACTAATGAAAAACTGTTTTTT
- - TRBJ2-1 TRBV2 CASTLAGIEQFF TGTGCCAGCACTCTGGCAGGGATCGAGCAGTTCTTC
- - TRBJ1-1 TRBV25-1 CASLGRRDTEAFF TGTGCCAGCTTGGGCAGAAGAGACACTGAAGCTTTCTTT
- TRBD2 TRBJ2-3 TRBV7-2 CATQPGGADTQYF TGTGCCACCCAGCCCGGGGGGGCAGATACGCAGTATTTT
- TRBD1 TRBJ1-5 TRBV7-2 CASSPFLGQGGNQPQHF TGTGCCAGCAGCCCCTTCCTCGGACAGGGGGGCAATCAGCCCCAGCATTTT
- TRBD1 TRBJ2-7 TRBV19 CATRGFNSYEQYF TGTGCCACCAGGGGGTTCAACTCCTACGAGCAGTACTTC
- TRBD1 TRBJ1-3 TRBV19 CASSMGQTSGNTIYF TGTGCCAGTAGTATGGGACAGACCTCTGGAAACACCATATATTTT
- TRBD1 TRBJ1-2 TRBV6-6 CASSDRTGESGYTF TGTGCCAGCAGCGACCGGACAGGGGAAAGTGGCTACACCTTC
- TRBD1 TRBJ1-5 TRBV30 CAWSFTGGSNQPQHF TGTGCCTGGAGTTTCACAGGGGGTAGCAATCAGCCCCAGCATTTT
- TRBD1 TRBJ1-2 TRBV18 CASSPRTGKADGYTF TGTGCCAGCTCACCCCGGACAGGGAAGGCGGATGGCTACACCTTC
few TRBD1 TRBJ1-2 TRBV27 CASRGLGTGQGYGYTF TGTGCCAGCAGGGGACTCGGGACAGGCCAGGGCTATGGCTACACCTTC
- - TRBJ1-2 TRBV5-6 CASSSPPRVSGYTF TGTGCCAGCAGCTCCCCCCCCAGGGTGAGCGGCTACACCTTC
- - TRBJ2-5 TRBV7-2 CASSLVGETQYF TGTGCCAGCAGCTTGGTCGGGGAGACCCAGTACTTC
once - TRBJ1-2 TRBV5-5 CASSPAMTANYGYTF TGTGCCAGCAGCCCTGCCATGACAGCCAACTATGGCTACACCTTC
- - TRBJ1-6 TRBV7-9 CASSLEQYNSPLHF TGTGCCAGCAGCTTAGAACAGTATAATTCACCCCTCCACTTT
- - TRBJ1-4 TRBV3-1/TRBV3-2 CASSQRLAEKLFF TGTGCCAGCAGCCAAAGACTCGCCGAAAAACTGTTTTTT
once - TRBJ1-2 TRBV11-2 CASSLVPGEDYGYTF TGTGCCAGCAGCTTAGTACCGGGAGAGGACTATGGCTACACCTTC
- TRBD1 TRBJ2-4 TRBV5-6 CASSPGTGKNIQYF TGTGCCAGCAGCCCCGGGACAGGCAAAAACATTCAGTACTTC
- - TRBJ1-2 TRBV27 CASSPYGVDYGYTF TGTGCCAGCAGCCCCTATGGAGTGGACTATGGCTACACCTTC
- TRBD1 TRBJ2-4 TRBV5-4 CASSEKGQVNIQYF TGTGCCAGCAGCGAGAAGGGACAGGTAAACATTCAGTACTTC
few - TRBJ1-4 TRBV30 CAWRGGTSNEKLFF TGTGCCTGGAGAGGTGGGACAAGTAATGAAAAACTGTTTTTT
- TRBD1 TRBJ2-5 TRBV5-4 CASSLGDRGPQETQYF TGTGCCAGCAGCTTGGGGGACAGGGGGCCCCAAGAGACCCAGTACTTC
- TRBD1 TRBJ1-6 TRBV5-1 CASRLRTGGNSPLHF TGCGCCAGCCGTCTTAGGACAGGGGGTAATTCACCCCTCCACTTT
- - TRBJ1-5 TRBV27 CASSFGGGQPQHF TGTGCCAGCAGTTTCGGGGGTGGTCAGCCCCAGCATTTT
- TRBD1 TRBJ2-1 TRBV6-4 CASCLGTGKYNEQFF TGTGCCAGCTGCCTCGGGACAGGGAAATACAATGAGCAGTTCTTC
- - TRBJ2-2 TRBV20-1 CSAQSVGELFF TGCAGTGCTCAATCAGTCGGGGAGCTGTTTTTT
once - TRBJ1-3 TRBV25-1 CASSLSGNTIYF TGTGCCAGCAGTCTCAGTGGAAACACCATATATTTT
- TRBD1 TRBJ1-2 TRBV6-2/TRBV6-3 CASSYPRQGAQTWGGYTF TGTGCCAGCAGTTACCCGCGACAGGGGGCGCAGACCTGGGGTGGCTACACCTTC
- - TRBJ1-5 TRBV19 CASSIVLGGWSNQPQHF TGTGCCAGTAGTATCGTCCTCGGGGGATGGAGCAATCAGCCCCAGCATTTT
- - TRBJ1-1 TRBV12-3/TRBV12-4 CAWGTGNTEAFF TGTGCTTGGGGCACAGGGAACACTGAAGCTTTCTTT
few - TRBJ2-3 TRBV3-1/TRBV3-2 CASSQAGHSTDTQYF TGTGCCAGCAGCCAAGCGGGACATAGCACAGATACGCAGTATTTT
- TRBD1 TRBJ2-1 TRBV10-2 CASKGQGLKNEQFF TGCGCCAGCAAAGGACAGGGCTTAAAAAATGAGCAGTTCTTC
- TRBD1 TRBJ1-4 TRBV7-9 CASSRQGATNEKLFF TGTGCCAGCAGCAGACAGGGGGCAACTAATGAAAAACTGTTTTTT
- TRBD1 TRBJ1-4 TRBV11-2 CASSLGRGQEKLFF TGTGCCAGCAGCTTAGGTAGGGGGCAAGAAAAACTGTTTTTT
- - TRBJ2-3 TRBV18 CASTGGGTDTQYF TGTGCCAGCACAGGGGGGGGGACAGATACGCAGTATTTT
- TRBD1 TRBJ1-2 TRBV6-5 CASSQTGEDGYTF TGTGCCAGCAGTCAGACAGGGGAAGATGGCTACACCTTC
- TRBD1 TRBJ1-2 TRBV6-2/TRBV6-3 CASSEGQPNYGYTF TGTGCCAGCAGCGAGGGACAGCCTAACTATGGCTACACCTTC
- TRBD1 TRBJ1-4 TRBV25-1 CASSVQGASHGKLFF TGTGCCAGCAGTGTCCAGGGGGCCAGCCATGGAAAACTGTTTTTT
- TRBD2 TRBJ2-5 TRBV27 CASSLGTSGVPTKETQYF TGTGCCAGCAGTTTAGGGACTAGCGGGGTCCCGACAAAAGAGACCCAGTACTTC
- TRBD1 TRBJ1-6 TRBV23-1 CASSQFRTGSNNSPLHF TGCGCCAGCAGTCAATTTCGGACAGGGTCAAATAATTCACCCCTCCACTTT
- - TRBJ2-2 TRBV5-8 CASSLRGINTGELFF TGTGCCAGCAGCTTAAGGGGGATCAACACCGGGGAGCTGTTTTTT
- - TRBJ1-1 TRBV3-1/TRBV3-2 CASRTTGNTNTEAFF TGTGCCAGCAGAACCACCGGGAATACGAACACTGAAGCTTTCTTT
- - TRBJ2-1 TRBV4-3 CASSQDLGGAYNEQFF TGCGCCAGCAGCCAAGACTTAGGGGGGGCTTACAATGAGCAGTTCTTC
- TRBD2 TRBJ2-1 TRBV14 CASNHGRGGHEQFF TGTGCCAGCAACCACGGGCGGGGGGGGCATGAGCAGTTCTTC